This T cell receptor (beta chain) stems from a study of CD8 T cells in ankylosing spondylitis. Study-level results: Reportedly, disease-linked clones are significantly enriched in ankylosing spondylitis patients' matched synovial fluid. Within ankylosing spondylitis blood, a TCR beta motif made up of roughly eight highly homologous variants appeared to be characteristic.

Notes on this clonotype: Its target is not known.

Looked up from germline, CDR1 is SQVTM and CDR2 is ANQGSEA. V was clipped by 7 bases and J by 6 bases, with 19 bases between them. The CDR3 consists of 14 residues. TCRdb processed the 5' RACE reads anew with MiXCR; each CDR3 protein has one entry. The data show under 950,000 distinct CDR3 sequences, around 17% seen once. This chain joins TRBV29-1 and TRBJ2-1, with D perhaps matching TRBD2 (6 bases). This clonotype was obtained from a male donor with ankylosing spondylitis. Sequenced input: blood, either unsorted or a sorted T cell fraction (not recorded which). The CDR3 sequence: CSAMEGSFVNEQFF. The CDR3, as DNA: TGCAGCGCCATGGAGGGTTCCTTCGTCAATGAGCAGTTCTTC.